The entry that follows covers one T cell receptor (beta chain) sequence. Its target is unknown. This sample includes further DNA sequences coding for the same CDR3. This entry belongs to a study of CD8+ T cells in alopecia areata. For the study at large: Each day, treated patients took oral tofacitinib twice, at 5 to 10 mg per dose. The protocol delivered tofacitinib for 6 to 18 months, then withdrew it for 6 months.

Lesional scalp tissue (obtained by punch biopsy) and peripheral blood were collected from alopecia areata patients. cDNA prepared by RNA extraction and subsequent reverse transcription served as the template for sequencing. Profiled with immunoSEQ multiplex PCR; TCRdb holds only in-frame clones, not every one. This sample has several thousand clones, with roughly 69% found just once. The V gene's germline CDR1 is SGHDT and CDR2 YYEEEE. This CDR3 region has 16 residues. The germline V and J ends were trimmed by 0 bases and 7 bases, with 16 bases remaining between them. Study findings and constraints: Scalp data also include sequences from resident alphabeta T cells of normal skin. The study found higher clonality in lesional than normal scalp, especially in alopecia totalis/universalis.

This specimen was skin, taken at week 0. This chain links TRBV5-6 with TRBJ2-2; perhaps TRBD2 as D (6 bases). The clonotype comes from a human donor with alopecia areata. The CDR3 DNA is TGTGCCAGCAGCTTGGCCGGGGGTGGCGGGCGCGGGGAGCTGTTTTTT. Encoded protein: CASSLAGGGGRGELFF.